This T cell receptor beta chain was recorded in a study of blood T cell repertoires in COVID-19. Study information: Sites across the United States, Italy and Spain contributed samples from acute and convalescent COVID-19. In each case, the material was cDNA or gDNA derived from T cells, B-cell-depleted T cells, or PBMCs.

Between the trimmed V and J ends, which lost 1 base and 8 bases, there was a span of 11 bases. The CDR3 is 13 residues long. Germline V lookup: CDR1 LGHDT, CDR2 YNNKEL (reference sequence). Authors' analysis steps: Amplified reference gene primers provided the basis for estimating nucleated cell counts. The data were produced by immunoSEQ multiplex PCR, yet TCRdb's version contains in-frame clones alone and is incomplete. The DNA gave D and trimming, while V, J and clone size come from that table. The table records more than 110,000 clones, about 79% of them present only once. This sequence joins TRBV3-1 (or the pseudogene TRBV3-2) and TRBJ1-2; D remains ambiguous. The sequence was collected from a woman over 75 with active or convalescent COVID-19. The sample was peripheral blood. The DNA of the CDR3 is TGTGCCAGCAGCCAAGTAAGGCGGTCAGGCTACACCTTC. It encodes CASSQVRRSGYTF.